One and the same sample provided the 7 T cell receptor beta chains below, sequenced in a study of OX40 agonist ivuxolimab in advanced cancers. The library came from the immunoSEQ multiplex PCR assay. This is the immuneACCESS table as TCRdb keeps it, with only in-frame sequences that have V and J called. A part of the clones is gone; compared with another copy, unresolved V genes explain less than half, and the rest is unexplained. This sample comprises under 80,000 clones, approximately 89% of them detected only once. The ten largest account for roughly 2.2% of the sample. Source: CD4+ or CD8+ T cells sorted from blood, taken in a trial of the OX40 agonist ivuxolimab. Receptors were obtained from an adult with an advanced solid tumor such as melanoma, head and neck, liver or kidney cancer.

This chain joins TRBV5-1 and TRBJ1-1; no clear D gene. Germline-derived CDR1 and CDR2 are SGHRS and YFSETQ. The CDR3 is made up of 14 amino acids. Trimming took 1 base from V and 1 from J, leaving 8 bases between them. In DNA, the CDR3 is TGCGCCAGCAGCTTGAATCGGCAGAACACTGAAGCTTTCTTT. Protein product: CASSLNRQNTEAFF.

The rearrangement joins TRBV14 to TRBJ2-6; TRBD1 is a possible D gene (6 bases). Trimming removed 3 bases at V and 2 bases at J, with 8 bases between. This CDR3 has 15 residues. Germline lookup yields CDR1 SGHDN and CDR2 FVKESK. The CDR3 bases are TGTGCCAGCAGCCACGGACAGCCTGGGGCCAACGTCCTGACTTTC. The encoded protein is CASSHGQPGANVLTF.

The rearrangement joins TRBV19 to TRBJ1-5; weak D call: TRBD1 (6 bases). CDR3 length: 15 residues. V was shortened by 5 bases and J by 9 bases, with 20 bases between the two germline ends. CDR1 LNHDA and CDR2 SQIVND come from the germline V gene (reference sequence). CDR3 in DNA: TGTGCCAGTAGTCGCAATACAGGGCCCGGTGGGCCCCAGCATTTT. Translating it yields CASSRNTGPGGPQHF.

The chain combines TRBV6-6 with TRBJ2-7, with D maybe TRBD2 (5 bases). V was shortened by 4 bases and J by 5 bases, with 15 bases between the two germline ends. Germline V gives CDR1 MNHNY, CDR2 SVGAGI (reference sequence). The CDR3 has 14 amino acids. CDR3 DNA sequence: TGTGCCAGCAGTTCCCCCCCGGGGTTCAACGAGCAGTACTTC. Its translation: CASSSPPGFNEQYF.

The CDR3 bases are TGTGCCAGCAGTTTATACCCTGACAGGGGCCAATCCTACGAGCAGTACTTC. Protein: CASSLYPDRGQSYEQYF. The V call is TRBV28, the J call TRBJ2-7, with 8 bases aligning to TRBD1. The CDR3 has 17 residues. Germline trimming cut 1 base from V and 1 base from J; bases unmatched to any gene: 9. The germline gives CDR1 MDHEN, CDR2 SYDVKM.

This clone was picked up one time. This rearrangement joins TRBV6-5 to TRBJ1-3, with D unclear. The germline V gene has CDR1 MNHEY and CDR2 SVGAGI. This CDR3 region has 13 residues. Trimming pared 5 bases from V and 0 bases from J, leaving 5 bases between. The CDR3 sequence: CASSRASGNTIYF. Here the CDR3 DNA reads TGTGCCAGCAGTCGGGCCTCTGGAAACACCATATATTTT.

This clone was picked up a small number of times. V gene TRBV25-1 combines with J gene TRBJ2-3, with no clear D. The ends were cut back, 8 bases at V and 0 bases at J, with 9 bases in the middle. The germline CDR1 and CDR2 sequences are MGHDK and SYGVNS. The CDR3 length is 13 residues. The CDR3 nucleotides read TGTGCCAGCCGAGCCTCTAGCACAGATACGCAGTATTTT. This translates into CASRASSTDTQYF.